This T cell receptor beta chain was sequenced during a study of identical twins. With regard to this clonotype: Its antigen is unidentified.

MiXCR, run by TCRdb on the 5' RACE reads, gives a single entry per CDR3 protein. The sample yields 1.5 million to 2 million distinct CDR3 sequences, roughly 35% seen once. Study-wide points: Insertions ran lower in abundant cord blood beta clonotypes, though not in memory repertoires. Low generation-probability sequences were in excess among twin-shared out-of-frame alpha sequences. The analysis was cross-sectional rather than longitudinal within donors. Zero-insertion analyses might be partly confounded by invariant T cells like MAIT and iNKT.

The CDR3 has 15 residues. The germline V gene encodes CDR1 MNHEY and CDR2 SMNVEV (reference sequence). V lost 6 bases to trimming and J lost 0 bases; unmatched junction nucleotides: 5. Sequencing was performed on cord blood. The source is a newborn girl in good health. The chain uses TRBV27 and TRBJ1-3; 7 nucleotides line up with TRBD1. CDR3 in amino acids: CASRTTGSSGNTIYF. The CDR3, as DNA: TGTGCCAGCAGAACGACAGGGAGCTCTGGAAACACCATATATTTT.